This T cell receptor (beta chain) was obtained from a study of cytotoxic CD8 clonotypes in ibrutinib-treated CLL. As for the study in general: The taking of response samples occurred after a median roughly twelve months of treatment, with a range of 6 to 36.

Losses at the gene ends were 0 bases for V and 5 bases for J; bases not matched to a gene: 8. Looked up from germline, CDR1 is SGHRS and CDR2 is YFSETQ. CDR3 size: 18 residues. The protocol was immunoSEQ multiplex PCR, while the TCRdb copy is restricted to in-frame clones and leaves out a portion. This table holds 150,000 or so clones, around 84% found once. The sample consisted of PBMCs, taken after 36 months of ibrutinib treatment. The V gene is TRBV5-1, the J gene TRBJ2-2, with 12 bases identical to TRBD2. The sequence came from a human donor with chronic lymphocytic leukemia. The CDR3 nucleotides read TGCGCCAGCAGCTTGGTAGGACTAGCGGGGCCTCAGACCGGGGAGCTGTTTTTT. Protein sequence: CASSLVGLAGPQTGELFF. The entire variable domain, with the rest obtained from reference TRBV5-1 and TRBJ2-2, is as follows: KAGVTQTPRYLIKTRGQQVTLSCSPISGHRSVSWYQQTPGQGLQFLFEYFSETQRNKGNFPGRFSGRQFSNSRSEMNVSTLELGDSALYLCASSLVGLAGPQTGELFFGEGSRLTVL.